This TCR beta chain was captured in a study of T cell responses to AZD1222 COVID-19 vaccine. As concerns this clone: The target antigen is unknown.

Study conclusions and caveats: Across the whole spike, CD4 TCRs peaked at regions 160-218 and 743-854.

The germline V gene has CDR1 KGHSH and CDR2 LQKENI. The CDR3 contains 13 residues. Trimming took off 7 bases at V and 1 base at J, with 10 bases between the two ends. Generated by immunoSEQ multiplex PCR, the TCRdb table keeps only in-frame clones and is missing some. The sample yields some 150,000 clones, 80% to 90% seen once. The sequences come from peripheral blood, collected on day 0 of AZD1222 vaccination. The receptor's source is an adult in good health. The V gene is TRBV18, the J gene TRBJ1-1; D remains ambiguous. The CDR3 sequence: CASFRGQNTEAFF. The DNA for the CDR3 is TGTGCCAGCTTCCGGGGTCAGAACACTGAAGCTTTCTTT. Full variable domain (outside the CDR3, taken from reference TRBV18 and TRBJ1-1): NAGVMQNPRHLVRRRGQEARLRCSPMKGHSHVYWYRQLPEEGLKFMVYLQKENIIDESGMPKERFSAEFPKEGPSILRIQQVVRGDSAAYFCASFRGQNTEAFFGQGTRLTVV.